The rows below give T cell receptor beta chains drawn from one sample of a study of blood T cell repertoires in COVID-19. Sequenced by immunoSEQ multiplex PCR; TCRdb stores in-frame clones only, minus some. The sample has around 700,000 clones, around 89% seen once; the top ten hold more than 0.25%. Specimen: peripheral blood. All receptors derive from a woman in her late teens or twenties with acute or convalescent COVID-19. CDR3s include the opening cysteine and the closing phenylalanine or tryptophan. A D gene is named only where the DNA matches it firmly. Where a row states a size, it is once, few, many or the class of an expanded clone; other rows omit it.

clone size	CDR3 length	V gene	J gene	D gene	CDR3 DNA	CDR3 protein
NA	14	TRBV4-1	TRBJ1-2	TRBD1	TGCGCCAGCAGCCACGGACAGGGGAAATATGGCTACACCTTC	CASSHGQGKYGYTF
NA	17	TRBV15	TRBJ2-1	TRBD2	TGTGCCACCAGCAGAGCCGCCACGGGAGGCTCCTACAATGAGCAGTTCTTC	CATSRAATGGSYNEQFF
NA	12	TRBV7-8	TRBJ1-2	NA	TGTGCCAGCAGCTTCGACAGCTATGGCTACACCTTC	CASSFDSYGYTF
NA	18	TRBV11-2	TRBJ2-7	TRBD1	TGTGCCAGCAGCTTAGCCCGCGTGACAGGGACGGCCAGTTACGAGCAGTACTTC	CASSLARVTGTASYEQYF
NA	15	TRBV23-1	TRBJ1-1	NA	TGCGCCAGCAGTCCCCGCGGGGCGCCAGTTACTGAAGCTTTCTTT	CASSPRGAPVTEAFF
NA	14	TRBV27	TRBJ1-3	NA	TGTGCCAGCAGTTTAGGGGGCGCTGGAAACACCATATATTTT	CASSLGGAGNTIYF
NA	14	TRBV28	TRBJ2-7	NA	TGTGCCAGCAGTAGGACCGGGGGGCCCTACGAGCAGTACTTC	CASSRTGGPYEQYF
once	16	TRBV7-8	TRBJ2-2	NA	TGTGCCAGCAGCTTATGGCAGGGGATAAACACCGGGGAGCTGTTTTTT	CASSLWQGINTGELFF
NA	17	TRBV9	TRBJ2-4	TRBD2	TGTGCCAGCAGCGCTACGGGACTAGCGGGGACCAAAAACATTCAGTACTTC	CASSATGLAGTKNIQYF
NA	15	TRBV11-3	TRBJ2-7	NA	TGTGCCAGCAGCTCCCCGGGACACACGTCCTACGAGCAGTACTTC	CASSSPGHTSYEQYF
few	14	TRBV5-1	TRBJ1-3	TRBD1	TGCGCCAGCAGCTTCCGACAGGGCGCAGACACCATATATTTT	CASSFRQGADTIYF
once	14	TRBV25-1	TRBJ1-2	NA	TGTGCCAGCAGTGATTCGACAGCCAGCTATGGCTACACCTTC	CASSDSTASYGYTF
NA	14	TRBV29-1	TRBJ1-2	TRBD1	TGCAGCGTGGACCCGACAGGGGCTGTCGGTGGCTACACCTTC	CSVDPTGAVGGYTF
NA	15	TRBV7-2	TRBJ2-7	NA	TGTGCCAGCAGCTTAGGTCGCGGGGCCGCCTACGAGCAGTACTTC	CASSLGRGAAYEQYF
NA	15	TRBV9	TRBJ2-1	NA	TGTGCCAGCAGCGTATCGGGGGGCCATTACAATGAGCAGTTCTTC	CASSVSGGHYNEQFF
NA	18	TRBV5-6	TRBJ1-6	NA	TGTGCCAGCAGCTTGAGTGGATTTGGGGCCTCCTATAATTCACCCCTCCACTTT	CASSLSGFGASYNSPLHF
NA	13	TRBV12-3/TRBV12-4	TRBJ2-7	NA	TGTGCCAGCACCCCGGACAGTTCCTACGAGCAGTACTTC	CASTPDSSYEQYF
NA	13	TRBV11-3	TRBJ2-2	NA	TGTGCCAGCAGCTTCGGAGGCCCCGGGGAGCTGTTTTTT	CASSFGGPGELFF
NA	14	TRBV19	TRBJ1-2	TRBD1	TGTGCCAGTAGACGACAGGGGGTGGACTATGGCTACACCTTC	CASRRQGVDYGYTF
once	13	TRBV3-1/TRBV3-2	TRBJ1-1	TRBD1	TGTGCCAGCAGCCAGGACAGGGGGCTCGACGCTTTCTTT	CASSQDRGLDAFF
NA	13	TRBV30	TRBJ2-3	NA	TGTGCCTGGAGTGTAAGTACAGGAGATACGCAGTATTTT	CAWSVSTGDTQYF
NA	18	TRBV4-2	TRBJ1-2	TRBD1	TGTGCCAGCAGCCAAGAAAGGGACAGGGCCTTAATCAACTATGGCTACACCTTC	CASSQERDRALINYGYTF
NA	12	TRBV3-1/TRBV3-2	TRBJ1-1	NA	TGTGCCAGCAGCCTGCAGGGAACTGAAGCTTTCTTT	CASSLQGTEAFF
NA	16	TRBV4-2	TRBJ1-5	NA	TGTGCCAGCAGCCAAGTTCCAGGAAACGGGGATCAGCCCCAGCATTTT	CASSQVPGNGDQPQHF
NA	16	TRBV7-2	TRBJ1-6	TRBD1	TGTGCCAGCAGCTTATTCGGCGGGACAGATAATTCACCCCTCCACTTT	CASSLFGGTDNSPLHF
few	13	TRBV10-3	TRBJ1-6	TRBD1	TGTGCCATCAGTGAGGACAGGGCTTCACCCCTCCACTTT	CAISEDRASPLHF
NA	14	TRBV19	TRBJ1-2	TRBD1	TGTGCCAGCATTCCGGGACAGGTCGGAAGTGGCTACACCTTC	CASIPGQVGSGYTF
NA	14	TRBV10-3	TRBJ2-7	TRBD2	TGTGCCATCAGGAGAAGCGGGGGCCCCTACGAGCAGTACTTC	CAIRRSGGPYEQYF
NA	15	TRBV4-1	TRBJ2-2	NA	TGCGCCAGCAGCAAGGGACTGCTGAACACCGGGGAGCTGTTTTTT	CASSKGLLNTGELFF
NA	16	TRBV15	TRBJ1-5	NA	TGTGCCACCAGCAGAGAGGACAGTCCCGGGAATCAGCCCCAGCATTTT	CATSREDSPGNQPQHF
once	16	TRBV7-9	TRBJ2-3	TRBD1	TGTGCCAGCGTTGGGACAGAGTCAACGGTAGAAGATACGCAGTATTTT	CASVGTESTVEDTQYF
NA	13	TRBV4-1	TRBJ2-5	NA	TGCGCCAGCAGCCAAGGGGGGCTAGAGACCCAGTACTTC	CASSQGGLETQYF
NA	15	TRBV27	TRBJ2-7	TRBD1	TGTGCCAGCAGTCCCCTCGGGGACAGGGATTACGAGCAGTACTTC	CASSPLGDRDYEQYF
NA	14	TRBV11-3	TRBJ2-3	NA	TGTGCCAGCAGCTTAGGCGGGGCCGGAGATACGCAGTATTTT	CASSLGGAGDTQYF
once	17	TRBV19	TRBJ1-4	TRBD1	TGTGCCAGTAGTCGCAGGGGGCCCCTTGCAACTAATGAAAAACTGTTTTTT	CASSRRGPLATNEKLFF
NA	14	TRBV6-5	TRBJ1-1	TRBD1	TGTGCCAGCGTCTACCTCCCAGGGGGCACTGAAGCTTTCTTT	CASVYLPGGTEAFF
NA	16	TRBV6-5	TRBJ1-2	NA	TGTGCCAGCAGTTATCTAGTGGCGGATGTTAACTATGGCTACACCTTC	CASSYLVADVNYGYTF
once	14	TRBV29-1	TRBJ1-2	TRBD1	TGCAGCGTTCCACCGGGACAGGGGGGAGGTGGCTACACCTTC	CSVPPGQGGGGYTF
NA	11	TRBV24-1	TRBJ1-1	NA	TGTGCCACCAGTGCGGGACTGGGGGCTTTCTTT	CATSAGLGAFF
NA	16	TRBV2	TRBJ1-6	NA	TGTGCCAGCAGTGAAGCGCGGGGGGGAGGGAGGTCACCCCTCCACTTT	CASSEARGGGRSPLHF
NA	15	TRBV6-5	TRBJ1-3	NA	TGTGCCAGCAGTTTTACAGGGAGCTCTGGAAACACCATATATTTT	CASSFTGSSGNTIYF
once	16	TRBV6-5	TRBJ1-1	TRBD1	TGTGCCAGCAGTTTCGACAGGGGGCCGAGGAACACTGAAGCTTTCTTT	CASSFDRGPRNTEAFF
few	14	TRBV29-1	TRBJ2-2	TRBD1	TGCAGCGCTGGGGGCAGGGGGATTTCCGGGGAGCTGTTTTTT	CSAGGRGISGELFF
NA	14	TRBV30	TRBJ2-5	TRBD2	TGTGCCTGGAGTGTCACCGGGGGGGGAGAGACCCAGTACTTC	CAWSVTGGGETQYF
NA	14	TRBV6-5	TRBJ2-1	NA	TGTGCCAGCAGTTACGAGGGCCCCTTCAATGAGCAGTTCTTC	CASSYEGPFNEQFF
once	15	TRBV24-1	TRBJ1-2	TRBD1	TGTGCCACCAGTGATCCGGGACAGGGAAACTATGGCTACACCTTC	CATSDPGQGNYGYTF
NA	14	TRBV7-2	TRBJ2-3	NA	TGTGCCAGCAGCCCGACTATTGGCACAGATACGCAGTATTTT	CASSPTIGTDTQYF
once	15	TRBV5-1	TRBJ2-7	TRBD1	TGCGCCAGCAGCTTGGGGCCTGAGACAGGGGCCGAGCAGTACTTC	CASSLGPETGAEQYF
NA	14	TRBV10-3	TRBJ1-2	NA	TGTGCCATCAGTGGTCGGGGAGCGGTATATGGCTACACCTTC	CAISGRGAVYGYTF
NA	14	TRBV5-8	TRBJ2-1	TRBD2	TGTGCCAGCAGCGAGGGGACTAACTACAATGAGCAGTTCTTC	CASSEGTNYNEQFF
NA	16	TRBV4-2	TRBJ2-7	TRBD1	TGTGCCAGCAGCCACCAACGACAGGGGCCAATATACGAGCAGTACTTC	CASSHQRQGPIYEQYF
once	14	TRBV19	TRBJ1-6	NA	TGTGCCAGTAGTTGGGGCCTTGGGGATTCACCCCTCCACTTT	CASSWGLGDSPLHF
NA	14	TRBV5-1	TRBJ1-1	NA	TGCGCCAGCAGCCCTGCCAGGGGAAACACTGAAGCTTTCTTT	CASSPARGNTEAFF
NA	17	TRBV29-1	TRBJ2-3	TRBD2	TGCAGCGTTGAAGATCGGGGCGGGGGGCCCCACACAGATACGCAGTATTTT	CSVEDRGGGPHTDTQYF